The next 6 T cell receptor beta chains were all read from a single sample in a study of a mutant IDH1 vaccine in newly diagnosed glioma. Specified time point: week 5, during vaccination. A single vaccine dose contained 300 ug of mutant IDH1 20-mer peptide, and topical imiquimod was used with it. Generated by immunoSEQ multiplex PCR, the TCRdb table keeps only in-frame clones and is missing some. The top ten hold about 8.4% of the sample, which has about 25,000 clones, 77% seen once. No cognate antigen is known for these TCRs. Material: PBMCs, obtained from a glioma patient whose treatment included an IDH1 peptide vaccine. All receptors come from a man aged 35 to 55 with glioma.

In regard to this clone: Germline and junction disagree at one end, which may indicate a read error. The chain combines TRBV19 with TRBJ1-5, with TRBD1 matching 10 bases. This CDR3 is 16 amino acids long. CDR1 is LNHDA and CDR2 is SQIVND in the germline V gene (reference sequence). The CDR3 DNA follows: TGTGCCAGTAGTATACAAATGACAGGGGGCAACCAGCCCCAGCATTTT. It encodes CASSIQMTGGNQPQHF.

The chain combines TRBV5-5 with TRBJ1-1, with unresolved D. Trimming pared 4 bases from V and 5 bases from J, leaving 9 bases between. CDR1 SGHKS and CDR2 YYEKEE come from the germline V gene (reference sequence). CDR3 length: 12 residues. For the CDR3, the DNA is TGTGCCAGCAGCATTCTCGGGACTGAAGCTTTCTTT. It encodes CASSILGTEAFF.

This sequence joins TRBV5-1 and TRBJ1-6, with 7 positions matching TRBD1. This CDR3 contains 15 residues. V was pared by 2 bases and J by 8 bases, with 7 bases of the junction left unmatched. Germline V gives CDR1 SGHRS, CDR2 YFSETQ. The CDR3 here is CASSFTGAGDSPLHF. The CDR3 DNA reads as TGCGCCAGCAGCTTCACAGGGGCTGGCGATTCACCCCTCCACTTT.

J is TRBJ2-2 and V is TRBV6-5; possibly TRBD2 for D (5 bases). Trimming stripped 0 bases from V and 4 bases from J, with 12 bases between. This CDR3 region has 16 residues. The V gene's germline CDR1 is MNHEY and CDR2 SVGAGI. The CDR3 DNA reads as TGTGCCAGCAGTTACTCCGGCTACCGGGGCACCGGGGAGCTGTTTTTT. Its protein is CASSYSGYRGTGELFF.

The rearrangement links TRBV19 to TRBJ2-7, with D tentatively TRBD1 or TRBD2 (5 bases each). The CDR3 loop spans 15 amino acids. The germline gives CDR1 LNHDA, CDR2 SQIVND (reference sequence). Trimming took off 4 bases at V and 5 bases at J, with 18 bases between the two ends. The CDR3 coding sequence is TGTGCCAGTAGTACCCCAGGGAGTGCTGCCAACGAGCAGTACTTC. It codes for CASSTPGSAANEQYF.

This rearrangement joins TRBV9 to TRBJ1-2; 9 bases fit TRBD1. The CDR3 has 17 residues. Germline CDR1 reads SGDLS; CDR2 reads YYNGEE. V was pared by 3 bases and J by 3 bases, with 12 bases of the junction left unmatched. The CDR3 bases are TGTGCCAGCAGCGAGGGGATACCGGGACAGGGTGACTATGGCTACACCTTC. Protein sequence: CASSEGIPGQGDYGYTF.